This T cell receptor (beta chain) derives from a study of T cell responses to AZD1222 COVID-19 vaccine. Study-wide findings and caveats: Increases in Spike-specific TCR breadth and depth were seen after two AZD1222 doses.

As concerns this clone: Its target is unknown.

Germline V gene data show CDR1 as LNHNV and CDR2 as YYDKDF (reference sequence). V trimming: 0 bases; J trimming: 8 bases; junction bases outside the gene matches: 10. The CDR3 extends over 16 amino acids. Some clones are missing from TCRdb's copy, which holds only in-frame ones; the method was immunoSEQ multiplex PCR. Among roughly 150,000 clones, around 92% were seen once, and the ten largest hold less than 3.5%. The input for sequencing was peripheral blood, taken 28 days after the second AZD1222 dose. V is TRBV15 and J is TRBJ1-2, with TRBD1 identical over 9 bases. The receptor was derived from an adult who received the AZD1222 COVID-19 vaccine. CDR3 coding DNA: TGTGCCACCAGCAGAGATCCGGGACAGGGACATGGCGGCTACACCTTC. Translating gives CATSRDPGQGHGGYTF.